The T cell receptor (beta chain) under discussion was sequenced for a study of monozygotic twins with inflammatory bowel disease. The CDR3 contains 16 residues. CDR1 and CDR2 from the germline V gene are MNHNS and SASEGT. No DNA is given; TCRdb re-called the 5' RACE reads and lists each CDR3 protein once. Recorded for this sample: just over 300,000 distinct CDR3 sequences. The material sequenced was blood. The chain is built from TRBV6-1 and TRBJ2-4. The receptor's source is a human donor with ulcerative colitis or Crohn's disease, or a healthy co-twin of an affected twin (not recorded which). The CDR3 loop is CASRDRLSVAKNIQYF.